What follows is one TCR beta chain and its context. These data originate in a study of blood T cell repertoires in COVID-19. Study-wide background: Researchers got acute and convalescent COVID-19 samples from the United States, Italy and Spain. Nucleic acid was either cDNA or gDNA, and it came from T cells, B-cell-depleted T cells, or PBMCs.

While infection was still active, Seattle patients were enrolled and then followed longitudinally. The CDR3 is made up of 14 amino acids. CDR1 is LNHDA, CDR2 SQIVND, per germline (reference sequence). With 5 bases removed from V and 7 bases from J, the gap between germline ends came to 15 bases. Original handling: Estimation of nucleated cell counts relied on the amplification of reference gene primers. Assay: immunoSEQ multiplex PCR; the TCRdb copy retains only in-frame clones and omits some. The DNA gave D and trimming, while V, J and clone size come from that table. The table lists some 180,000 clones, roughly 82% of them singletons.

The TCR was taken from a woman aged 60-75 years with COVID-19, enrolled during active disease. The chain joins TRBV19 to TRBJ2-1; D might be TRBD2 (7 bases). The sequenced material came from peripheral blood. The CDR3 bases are TGTGCCAGTAGTTCGGGGGGCGCAGATAATGAGCAGTTCTTC. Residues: CASSSGGADNEQFF.